This TCR beta chain derives from a study of blood T cell repertoires in COVID-19. This clone was seen more than once but under ten times. Produced via immunoSEQ multiplex PCR; TCRdb's table is partial and in-frame only. The repertoire consists of 110,000 to 150,000 clones, with approximately 84% occurring once and the leading ten covering less than 2%. The specimen was peripheral blood. The clonotype comes from a woman in her sixties or seventies with acute or convalescent COVID-19.

The CDR3 protein is CAWSIGTGTGNTIYF. In DNA form, the CDR3 reads TGTGCCTGGAGTATCGGGACAGGGACTGGAAACACCATATATTTT. The chain uses TRBV30 and TRBJ1-3; 9 bases line up with TRBD1. Germline V gene data show CDR1 as GTSNPN and CDR2 as SVGIG (reference sequence). The CDR3 totals 15 residues. V lost 2 bases, J lost 2 bases, and 4 bases stayed unmatched.